The clone carrying this T cell receptor (beta chain) showed up just a few times. In germline, CDR1 is MNHEY, CDR2 SMNVEV (reference sequence). V shed 8 bases and J shed 7 bases, with 14 bases lying between them. There are 13 residues in the CDR3. The data belong to a study of blood T cell repertoires in COVID-19. Methods used by the authors: How many nucleated cells were present was estimated from reference gene primer amplification. The protocol was immunoSEQ multiplex PCR, while the TCRdb copy is restricted to in-frame clones and leaves out a portion. Clone size and V and J calls were adopted from that table, with D and trimming inferred from the DNA. Seen here are 220,000 or so clones, roughly 84% observed once, and the top ten hold under 3.5%.

The chain joins TRBV27 to TRBJ1-4; D is undetermined. The sequenced sample consisted of peripheral blood. The sequence derives from a man aged 50 to 60 who had recovered from COVID-19. CDR3 in DNA: TGTGCCAGCGGAAGGAGGGAGGGTGAAAAACTGTTTTTT. Protein: CASGRREGEKLFF.